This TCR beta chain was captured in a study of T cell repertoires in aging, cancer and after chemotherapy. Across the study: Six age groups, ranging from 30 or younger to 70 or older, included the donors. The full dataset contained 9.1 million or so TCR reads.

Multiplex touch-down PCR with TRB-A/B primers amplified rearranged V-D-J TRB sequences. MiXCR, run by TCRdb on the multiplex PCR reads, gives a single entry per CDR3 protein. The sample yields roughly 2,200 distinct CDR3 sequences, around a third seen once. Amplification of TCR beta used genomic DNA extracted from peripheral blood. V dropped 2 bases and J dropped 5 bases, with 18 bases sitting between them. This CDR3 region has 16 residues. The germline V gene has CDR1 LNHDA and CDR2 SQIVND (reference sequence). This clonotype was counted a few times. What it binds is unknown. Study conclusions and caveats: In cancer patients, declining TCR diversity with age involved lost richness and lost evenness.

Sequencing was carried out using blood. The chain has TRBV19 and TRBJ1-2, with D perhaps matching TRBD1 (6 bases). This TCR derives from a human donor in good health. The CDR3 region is CASSILNREGLYGYTF. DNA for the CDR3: TGTGCCAGTAGTATATTGAACAGGGAAGGGCTATATGGCTACACCTTC.